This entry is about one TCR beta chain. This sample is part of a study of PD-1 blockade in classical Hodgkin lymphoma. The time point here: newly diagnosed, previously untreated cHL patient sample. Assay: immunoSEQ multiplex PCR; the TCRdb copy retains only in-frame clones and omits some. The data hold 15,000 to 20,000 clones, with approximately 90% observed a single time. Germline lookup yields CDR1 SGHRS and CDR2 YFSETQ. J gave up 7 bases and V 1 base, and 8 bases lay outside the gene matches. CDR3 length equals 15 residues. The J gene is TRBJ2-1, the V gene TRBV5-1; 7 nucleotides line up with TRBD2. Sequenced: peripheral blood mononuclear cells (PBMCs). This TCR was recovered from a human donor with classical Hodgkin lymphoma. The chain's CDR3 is CASSLFAGVSNEQFF. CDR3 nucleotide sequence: TGCGCCAGCAGCTTGTTCGCGGGAGTAAGTAATGAGCAGTTCTTC.